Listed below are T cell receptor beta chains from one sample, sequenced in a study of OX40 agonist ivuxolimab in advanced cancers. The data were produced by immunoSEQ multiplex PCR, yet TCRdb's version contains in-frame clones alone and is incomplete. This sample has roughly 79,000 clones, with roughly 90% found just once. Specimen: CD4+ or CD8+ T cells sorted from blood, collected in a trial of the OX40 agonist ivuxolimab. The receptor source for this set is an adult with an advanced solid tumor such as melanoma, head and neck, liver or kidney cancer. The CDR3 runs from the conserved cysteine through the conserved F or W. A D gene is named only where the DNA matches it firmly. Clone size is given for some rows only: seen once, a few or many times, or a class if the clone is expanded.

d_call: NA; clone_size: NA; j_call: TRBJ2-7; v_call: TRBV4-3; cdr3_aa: CASSPRYRQVGSYEQYF; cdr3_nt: TGCGCCAGCAGCCCAAGATACAGACAAGTGGGCTCCTACGAGCAGTACTTC
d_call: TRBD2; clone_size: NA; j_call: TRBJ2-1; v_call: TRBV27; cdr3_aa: CASSSTPLAGVKSNEQFF; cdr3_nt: TGTGCCAGCAGTTCCACCCCACTAGCGGGAGTAAAAAGTAATGAGCAGTTCTTC
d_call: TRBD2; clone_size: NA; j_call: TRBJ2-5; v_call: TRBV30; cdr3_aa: CAWSVRGRGWSYETQYF; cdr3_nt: TGTGCCTGGAGTGTACGCGGGAGGGGTTGGTCTTATGAGACCCAGTACTTC
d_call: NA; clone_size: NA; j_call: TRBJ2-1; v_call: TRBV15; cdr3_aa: CATNRRGASYNEQFF; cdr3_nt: TGTGCCACCAACCGCAGGGGGGCCTCCTACAATGAGCAGTTCTTC
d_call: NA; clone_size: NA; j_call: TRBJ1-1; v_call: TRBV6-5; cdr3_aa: CASSERGWSFF; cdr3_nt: TGTGCCAGCAGCGAGCGGGGGTGGTCTTTCTTT
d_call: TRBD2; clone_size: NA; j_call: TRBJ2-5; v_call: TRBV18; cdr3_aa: CASSPQLAAQETQYF; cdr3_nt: TGTGCCAGCTCACCACAACTAGCGGCCCAAGAGACCCAGTACTTC
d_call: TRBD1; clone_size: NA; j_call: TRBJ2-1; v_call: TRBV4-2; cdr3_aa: CASSHKGGTGKFLDWSSYNEQFF; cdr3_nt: TGTGCCAGCAGCCACAAAGGTGGGACAGGGAAATTTTTGGACTGGAGCTCCTACAATGAGCAGTTCTTC
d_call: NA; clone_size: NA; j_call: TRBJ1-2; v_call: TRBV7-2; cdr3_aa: CASSLGPEGFYGYTF; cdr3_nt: TGTGCCAGCAGCTTAGGTCCGGAGGGGTTCTATGGCTACACCTTC
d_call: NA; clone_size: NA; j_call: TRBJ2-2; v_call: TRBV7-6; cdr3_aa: CASSLTGRRDTGELFF; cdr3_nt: TGTGCCAGCAGCTTAACGGGGCGACGAGACACCGGGGAGCTGTTTTTT
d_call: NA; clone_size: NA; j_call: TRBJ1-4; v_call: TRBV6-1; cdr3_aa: CASSEALREALSEKLFF; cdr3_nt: TGTGCCAGCAGTGAAGCGCTTCGTGAGGCATTAAGTGAAAAACTGTTTTTT
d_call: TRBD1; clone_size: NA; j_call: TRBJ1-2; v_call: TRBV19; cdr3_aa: CASGKRDRGYGYTF; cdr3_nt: TGTGCCAGTGGTAAACGGGACAGGGGATATGGCTACACCTTC
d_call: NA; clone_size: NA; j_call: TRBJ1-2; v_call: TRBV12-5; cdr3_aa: CASGPDPTENYGYTF; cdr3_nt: TGTGCTAGTGGTCCCGATCCGACAGAAAACTATGGCTACACCTTC
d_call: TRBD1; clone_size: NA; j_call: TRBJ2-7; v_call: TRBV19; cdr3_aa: CASSIRTGSYEQYF; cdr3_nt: TGTGCCAGTAGTATAAGGACAGGGTCCTACGAGCAGTACTTC
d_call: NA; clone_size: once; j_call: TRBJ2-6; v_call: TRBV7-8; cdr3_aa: CASSLVGGAWANVLTF; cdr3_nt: TGTGCCAGCAGCTTAGTCGGCGGCGCTTGGGCCAACGTCCTGACTTTC
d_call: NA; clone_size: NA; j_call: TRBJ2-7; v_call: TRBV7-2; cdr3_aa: CASSSDRWREQYF; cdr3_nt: TGTGCCAGCAGCTCAGACCGGTGGAGGGAGCAGTACTTC
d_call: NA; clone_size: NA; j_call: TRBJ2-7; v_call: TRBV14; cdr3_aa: CASSPDWSSYEQYF; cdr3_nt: TGTGCCAGCAGCCCGGACTGGAGCTCCTACGAGCAGTACTTC
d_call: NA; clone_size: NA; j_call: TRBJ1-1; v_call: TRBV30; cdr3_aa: CAWSAPTRGGTEAFF; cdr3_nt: TGTGCCTGGAGTGCCCCAACCCGCGGGGGGACTGAAGCTTTCTTT
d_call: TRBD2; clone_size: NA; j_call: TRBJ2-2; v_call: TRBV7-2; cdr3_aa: CASSLEAVLAGLTGELFF; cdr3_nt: TGTGCCAGCAGCTTAGAGGCCGTACTAGCGGGCCTCACCGGGGAGCTGTTTTTT
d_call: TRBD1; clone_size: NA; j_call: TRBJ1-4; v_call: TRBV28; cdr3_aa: CASSFFGGQASTNEKLFF; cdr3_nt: TGTGCCAGCAGTTTTTTTGGGGGACAGGCATCTACTAATGAAAAACTGTTTTTT
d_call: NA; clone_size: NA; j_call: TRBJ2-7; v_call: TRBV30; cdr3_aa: CAWSPRPLEQYF; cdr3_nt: TGTGCCTGGAGTCCCCGGCCCCTCGAGCAGTACTTC
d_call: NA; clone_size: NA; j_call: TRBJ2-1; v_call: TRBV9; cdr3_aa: CASSPQLGGASKESFF; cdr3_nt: TGTGCCAGCAGCCCTCAGTTGGGGGGGGCATCCAAGGAGTCGTTCTTC
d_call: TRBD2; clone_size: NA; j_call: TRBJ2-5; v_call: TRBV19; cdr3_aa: CASTPIVTSDQETQYF; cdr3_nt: TGTGCCAGTACCCCGATAGTCACTAGCGATCAAGAGACCCAGTACTTC
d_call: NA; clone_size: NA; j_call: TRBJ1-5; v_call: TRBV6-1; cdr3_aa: CASSDGRAQPQHF; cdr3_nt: TGTGCCAGCAGTGATGGAAGGGCACAGCCCCAGCATTTT
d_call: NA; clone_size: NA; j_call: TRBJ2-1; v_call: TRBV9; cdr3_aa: CASSVGGGQSYNEQFF; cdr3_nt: TGTGCCAGCAGCGTAGGGGGCGGGCAGTCCTACAATGAGCAGTTCTTC
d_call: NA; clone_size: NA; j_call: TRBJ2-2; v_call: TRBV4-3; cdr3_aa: CASSLHVRGGTGELFF; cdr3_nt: TGCGCCAGCAGCCTACACGTCAGGGGGGGAACCGGGGAGCTGTTTTTT
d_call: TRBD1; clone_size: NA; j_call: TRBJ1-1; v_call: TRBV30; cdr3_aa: CAWYDRGRRTEAFF; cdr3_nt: TGTGCCTGGTATGACAGGGGGCGTCGGACTGAAGCTTTCTTT
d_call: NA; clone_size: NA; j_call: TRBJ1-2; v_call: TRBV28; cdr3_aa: CASSPGGLYGYTF; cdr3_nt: TGTGCCAGCAGCCCCGGGGGACTCTATGGCTACACCTTC
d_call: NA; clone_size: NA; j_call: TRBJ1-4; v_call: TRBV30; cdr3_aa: CAWTLGHTQGKLFF; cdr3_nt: TGTGCCTGGACCCTGGGACATACCCAGGGAAAACTGTTTTTT
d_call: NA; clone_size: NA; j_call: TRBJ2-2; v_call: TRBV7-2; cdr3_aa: CASSPQAANTGELFF; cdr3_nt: TGTGCCAGCAGCCCGCAGGCCGCGAACACCGGGGAGCTGTTTTTT
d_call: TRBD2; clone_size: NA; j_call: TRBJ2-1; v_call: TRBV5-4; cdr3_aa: CASSSLRREGEQFF; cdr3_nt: TGTGCCAGCAGCTCCCTTAGGCGGGAGGGTGAGCAGTTCTTC
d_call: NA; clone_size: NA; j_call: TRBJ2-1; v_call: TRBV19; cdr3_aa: CASSIDPQRSNNEQFF; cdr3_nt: TGTGCCAGTAGTATAGATCCCCAGCGGAGTAACAATGAGCAGTTCTTC
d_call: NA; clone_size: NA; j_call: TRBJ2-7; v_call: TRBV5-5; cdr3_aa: CASERDLEPYEQYF; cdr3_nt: TGTGCCAGCGAAAGGGACTTAGAACCCTACGAGCAGTACTTC
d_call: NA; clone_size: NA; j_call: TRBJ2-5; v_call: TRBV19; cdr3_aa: CASSRSSGPQETQYF; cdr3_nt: TGTGCCAGTAGCCGTTCTTCGGGACCTCAAGAGACCCAGTACTTC
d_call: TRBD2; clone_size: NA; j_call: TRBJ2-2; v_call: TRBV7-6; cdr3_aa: CASSLVLAANTGELFF; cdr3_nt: TGTGCCAGCAGCTTAGTCCTAGCGGCGAACACCGGGGAGCTGTTTTTT
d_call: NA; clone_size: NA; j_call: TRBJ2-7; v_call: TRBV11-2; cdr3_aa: CASLNKGSYEQYF; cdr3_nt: TGTGCCAGCTTAAACAAGGGCTCCTACGAGCAGTACTTC
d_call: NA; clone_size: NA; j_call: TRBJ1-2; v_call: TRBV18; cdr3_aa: CASSPSEAMGDF; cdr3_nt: TGTGCCAGCTCACCATCGGAGGCGATGGGGGACTTC
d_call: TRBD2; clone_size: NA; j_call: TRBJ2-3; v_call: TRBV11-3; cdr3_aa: CATEGTSGVLSTDTQYF; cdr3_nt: TGTGCCACAGAGGGGACTAGCGGAGTCCTTTCCACAGATACGCAGTATTTT
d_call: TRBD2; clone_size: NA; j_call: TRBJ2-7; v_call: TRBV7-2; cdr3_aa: CASSPLTSGSNEQYF; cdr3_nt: TGTGCCAGCAGCCCTTTGACTAGCGGGAGCAACGAGCAGTACTTC
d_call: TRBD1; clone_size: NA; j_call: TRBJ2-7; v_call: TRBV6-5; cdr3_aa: CASTRTGSLEQYF; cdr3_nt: TGTGCCAGCACCCGGACAGGGTCCCTCGAGCAGTACTTC
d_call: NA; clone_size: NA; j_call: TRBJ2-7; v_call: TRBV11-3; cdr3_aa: CASSRQDPTWEQYF; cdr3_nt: TGTGCCAGCAGCCGACAGGATCCTACGTGGGAGCAGTACTTC
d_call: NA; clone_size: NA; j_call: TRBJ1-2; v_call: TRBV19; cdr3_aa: CASFQQGVGTNYGYTF; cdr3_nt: TGTGCCAGTTTCCAACAGGGTGTCGGAACTAACTATGGCTACACCTTC
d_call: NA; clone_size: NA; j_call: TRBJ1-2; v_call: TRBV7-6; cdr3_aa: CASSLGGGIYGYTF; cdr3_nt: TGTGCCAGCAGCTTAGGGGGTGGAATCTATGGCTACACCTTC
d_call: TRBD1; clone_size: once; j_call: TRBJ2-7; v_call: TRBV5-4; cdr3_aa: CASSFQGAGEQYF; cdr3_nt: TGTGCCAGCAGCTTCCAGGGGGCGGGGGAGCAGTACTTC
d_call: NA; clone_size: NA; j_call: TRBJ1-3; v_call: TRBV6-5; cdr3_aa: CASSYWGSAGNTIYF; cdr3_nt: TGTGCCAGCAGTTACTGGGGCTCGGCTGGAAACACCATATATTTT
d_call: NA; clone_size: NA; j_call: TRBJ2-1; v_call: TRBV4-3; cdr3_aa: CASSLAASSYNEQFF; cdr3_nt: TGCGCCAGCAGCCTCGCGGCTAGCTCCTACAATGAGCAGTTCTTC
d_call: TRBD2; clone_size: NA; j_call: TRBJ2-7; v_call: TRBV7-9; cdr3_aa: CASSLRTSGKRYEQYF; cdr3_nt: TGTGCCAGCAGCCTGCGGACTAGCGGGAAGCGGTACGAGCAGTACTTC
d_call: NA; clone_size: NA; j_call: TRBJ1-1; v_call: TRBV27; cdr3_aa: CASSSQRNTEAFF; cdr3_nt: TGTGCCAGCAGTTCCCAGAGGAACACTGAAGCTTTCTTT
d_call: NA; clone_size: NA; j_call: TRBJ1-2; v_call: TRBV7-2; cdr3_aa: CASSLEHGDYGYTF; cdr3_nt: TGTGCCAGCAGCCTTGAGCACGGAGACTATGGCTACACCTTC
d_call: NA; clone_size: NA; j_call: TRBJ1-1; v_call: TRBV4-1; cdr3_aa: CASSQDREDTEAFF; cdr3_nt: TGCGCCAGCAGCCAAGACAGGGAGGACACTGAAGCTTTCTTT
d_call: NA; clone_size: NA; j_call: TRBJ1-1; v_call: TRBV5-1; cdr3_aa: CASSTTGSTEAFF; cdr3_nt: TGCGCCAGCAGCACCACAGGGAGCACTGAAGCTTTCTTT
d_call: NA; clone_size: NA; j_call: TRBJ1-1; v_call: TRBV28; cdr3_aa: CASSPLGPERTEAFF; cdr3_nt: TGTGCCAGCAGCCCCTTGGGACCCGAGCGCACTGAAGCTTTCTTT
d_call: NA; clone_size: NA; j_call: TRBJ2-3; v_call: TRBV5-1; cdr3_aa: CASSLVRAGTDTQYF; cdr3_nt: TGCGCCAGCAGCTTGGTCCGGGCCGGCACAGATACGCAGTATTTT
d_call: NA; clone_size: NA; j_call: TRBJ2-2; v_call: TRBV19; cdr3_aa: CASTDYPNTGELFF; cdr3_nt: TGTGCCAGTACGGACTACCCGAACACCGGGGAGCTGTTTTTT
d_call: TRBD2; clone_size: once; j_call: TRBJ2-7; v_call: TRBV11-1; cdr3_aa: CASSGGTSGTTNQYEQYF; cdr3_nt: TGTGCCAGCAGCGGTGGGACTAGCGGGACCACCAACCAATACGAGCAGTACTTC
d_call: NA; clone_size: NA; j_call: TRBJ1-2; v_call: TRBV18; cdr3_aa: CASSIGRDSYSYGYTF; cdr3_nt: TGTGCCAGCTCCATAGGTCGGGACTCCTATTCCTATGGCTACACCTTC
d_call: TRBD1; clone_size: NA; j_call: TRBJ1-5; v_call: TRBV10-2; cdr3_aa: CASTGQVIDQPQHF; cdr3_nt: TGCGCCAGCACCGGACAGGTGATCGATCAGCCCCAGCATTTT
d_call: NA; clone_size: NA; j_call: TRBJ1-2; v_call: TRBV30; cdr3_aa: CAWSGRGRGGYTF; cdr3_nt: TGTGCCTGGAGTGGCCGCGGGCGGGGGGGCTACACCTTC
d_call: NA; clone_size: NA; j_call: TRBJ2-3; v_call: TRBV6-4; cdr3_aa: CASSDPLFADTQYF; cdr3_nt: TGTGCCAGCAGTGACCCGCTGTTTGCAGATACGCAGTATTTT
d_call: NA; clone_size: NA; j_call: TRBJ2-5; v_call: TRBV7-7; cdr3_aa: CASSLAGTDRETQYF; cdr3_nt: TGTGCTAGCAGCCTTGCAGGGACCGATCGAGAGACCCAGTACTTC
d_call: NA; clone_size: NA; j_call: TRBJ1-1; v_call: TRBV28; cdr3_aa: CASLTSVEAFF; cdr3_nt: TGTGCCAGCCTGACCTCAGTTGAGGCTTTCTTT